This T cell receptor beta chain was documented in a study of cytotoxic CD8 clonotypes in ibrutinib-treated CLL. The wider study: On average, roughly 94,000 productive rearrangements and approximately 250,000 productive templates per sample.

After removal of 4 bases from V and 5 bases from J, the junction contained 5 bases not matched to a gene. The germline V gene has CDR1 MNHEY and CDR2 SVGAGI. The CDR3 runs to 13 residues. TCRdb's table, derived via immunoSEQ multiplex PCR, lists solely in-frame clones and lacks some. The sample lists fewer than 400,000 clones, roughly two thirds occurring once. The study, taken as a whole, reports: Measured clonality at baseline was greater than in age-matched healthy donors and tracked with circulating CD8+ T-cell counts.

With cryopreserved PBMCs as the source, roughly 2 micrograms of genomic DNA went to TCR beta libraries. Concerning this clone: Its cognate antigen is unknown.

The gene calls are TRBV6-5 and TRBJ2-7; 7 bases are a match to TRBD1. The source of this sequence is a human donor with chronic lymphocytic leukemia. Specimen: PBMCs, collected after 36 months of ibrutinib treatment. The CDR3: CASSSTGSHEQYF. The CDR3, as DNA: TGTGCCAGCAGTTCGACAGGGAGCCACGAGCAGTACTTC.